This T cell receptor (beta chain) was observed in a study of radiation and T cells in renal cell carcinoma. In germline, CDR1 is SGHNT, CDR2 YENEEA. V shed 5 bases, J shed 8 bases, and the junction held 13 bases outside the gene matches. The CDR3 is 17 residues long. General study points: In blood, top tumor clones expanded by 2 weeks, shrinking by 4.

The assay was immunoSEQ multiplex PCR, and TCRdb's table has in-frame clones only and misses some. This sample has 130,000 to 150,000 clones, with about 88% found just once. As to time point: blood 4 weeks post-SBRT, at nephrectomy. Treatment here: 15 Gy SBRT to primary tumor, nephrectomy 4 weeks later. Nephrectomy followed 15 Gy stereotactic body radiation by 4 weeks. Serial blood draws occurred at baseline and 2 and 4 weeks post-SBRT. The tumor was a clear cell renal cell carcinoma. As for this clone: Its antigen is not known.

V gene TRBV11-3 combines with J gene TRBJ2-1, with 12 positions matching TRBD2. This TCR was recovered from a woman aged 50 to 60 with renal cell carcinoma. The specimen was blood, collected from a patient whose treatment included radiotherapy and nephrectomy. In nucleotides, the CDR3 is TGTGCCAGCAGCCCCAGGGGTACTAGCGGGGGGCACGATGAGCAGTTCTTC. Protein product: CASSPRGTSGGHDEQFF.